These 22 T cell receptor beta chains were all obtained from the same sample, sequenced in a study of identical twins. TCRdb analysed the 5' RACE reads with MiXCR anew, one entry per CDR3 protein. The sample has approximately 690,000 distinct CDR3 sequences, 6% to 6.5% seen once. Sequenced input: naive T cells sorted from blood. All receptors come from a man aged 18 to 30 in good health.

The J gene is TRBJ2-1, the V gene TRBV5-5; D remains unclear. Germline V lookup: CDR1 SGHKS, CDR2 YYEKEE (reference sequence). Trimming cost V 4 bases and J 9 bases, with 11 bases left between them. The CDR3 sequence is 12 residues long. CDR3 in DNA: TGTGCCAGCAGCCGAGATGGCGGTGAGCAGTTCTTC. Protein: CASSRDGGEQFF.

This clonotype was counted ten times or more. V gene TRBV20-1 combines with J gene TRBJ2-3, with D possibly being TRBD1 (6 bases). Germline V gives CDR1 DFQATT, CDR2 SNEGSKA (reference sequence). The V gene lost 3 bases and the J gene lost 7 bases, with 14 bases spanning the gap. The CDR3 has 13 amino acids. The CDR3 region has the DNA TGCAGTGCTAGTGGCCAGGGGTTATATACGCAGTATTTT. Its protein is CSASGQGLYTQYF.

This clonotype was seen a handful of times. The V and J genes are TRBV3-1 and TRBJ2-3; 10 nucleotides agree with TRBD2. Germline CDR1 and CDR2: LGHDT and YNNKEL (reference sequence). The V segment lost 0 bases and the J segment 9 bases; nucleotides outside the gene matches: 3. The CDR3 is 14 residues long. This CDR3 reads CASSQDLGLATQYF. The CDR3 DNA follows: TGTGCCAGCAGCCAAGATCTGGGACTAGCGACGCAGTATTTT.

This clonotype was seen ten or more times. The genes are TRBV5-1 and TRBJ1-1, with D maybe TRBD1 (5 bases). V lost 0 bases to trimming and J lost 1 base, with 10 bases between them. Germline V gives CDR1 SGHRS, CDR2 YFSETQ. The CDR3 is made up of 15 amino acids. CDR3 in amino acids: CASSLGETANTEAFF. The DNA of the CDR3 is TGCGCCAGCAGCTTGGGGGAGACAGCGAACACTGAAGCTTTCTTT.

Ten or more counts support this clonotype. The chain has TRBV29-1 and TRBJ2-7; the match to TRBD2 covers 7 bases. The V gene end was trimmed by 6 bases and the J gene end by 7 bases; junction bases not matched to a gene: 6. The CDR3 sequence is 11 residues long. Germline assignment: CDR1 SQVTM and CDR2 ANQGSEA. CDR3 region: CSVRLAGEQYV. CDR3 nucleotides: TGCAGCGTCCGACTAGCTGGGGAGCAGTACGTC.

CDR3 amino acids: CASSQLADTQYF. The CDR3 DNA reads as TGTGCCAGCAGCCAATTAGCAGATACGCAGTATTTT. The rearrangement links TRBV3-1 to TRBJ2-3; no clear D. This CDR3 region has 12 residues. The V gene lost 2 bases and the J gene lost 4 bases, with 4 bases spanning the gap. Looked up from germline, CDR1 is LGHDT and CDR2 is YNNKEL (reference sequence).

This clonotype was detected ten times or more. This chain links TRBV5-6 with TRBJ2-5; 7 bases agree with TRBD1. V lost 4 bases to trimming and J lost 12 bases; unmatched junction nucleotides: 9. The V gene's germline CDR1 is SGHDT and CDR2 YYEEEE. CDR3 length equals 12 residues. This CDR3 reads CASSPAGDREYF. The CDR3 DNA reads TGTGCCAGCAGCCCGGCAGGGGACAGAGAGTACTTC.

At least ten counts were recorded for this clonotype. J is TRBJ2-7 and V is TRBV27; D gene uncertain. Germline CDR1 and CDR2: MNHEY and SMNVEV (reference sequence). This CDR3 is built from 15 residues. Trimming took off 0 bases at V and 0 bases at J, with 9 bases between the two ends. CDR3 coding DNA: TGTGCCAGCAGTTTATCTGCGTCCTACTCCTACGAGCAGTACTTC. It is translated as CASSLSASYSYEQYF.

In this sample, this clonotype turned up many times. The chain uses TRBV5-1 and TRBJ1-1; TRBD1 might be the D (5 bases). The V and J ends lost 5 bases and 1 base respectively, with 6 bases between them. Germline CDR1 reads SGHRS; CDR2 reads YFSETQ. The CDR3 is 12 residues long. CDR3 sequence reads: CASRQGNTEAFF. The CDR3 region has the DNA TGCGCCAGCAGGCAGGGGAACACTGAAGCTTTCTTT.

Concerning this clonotype itself: It may be a read error: a sequence one base away is much more abundant. The chain carries TRBV9 and TRBJ2-2, with a weak D call TRBD2 (5 bases). The CDR3 consists of 14 residues. The germline V gene encodes CDR1 SGDLS and CDR2 YYNGEE. The CDR3 bases are TGTGCCAGCAGCCTGAAGGGCGACACCGGGGAGCTGGTTTTT. As protein: CASSLKGDTGELVF.

The chain has TRBV5-1 and TRBJ2-2, with 7 bases matching TRBD2. V shed 5 bases, J shed 9 bases, and the junction held 10 bases outside the gene matches. Germline values: CDR1 SGHRS, CDR2 YFSETQ. The CDR3 totals 14 residues. CDR3 bases: TGCGCCAGCAGTTATAGGGAGGGCCGACGGGAGCTGTTTTTT. Translating gives CASSYREGRRELFF.

This clonotype was seen ten or more times. This chain connects TRBV5-5 to TRBJ2-1; either TRBD1 or TRBD2 may supply D (5 bases each). V was shortened by 1 base and J by 12 bases, with 11 bases between the two germline ends. The CDR3 loop spans 12 amino acids. Germline V gene data show CDR1 as SGHKS and CDR2 as YYEKEE (reference sequence). The CDR3 here is CASSLNGARQFF. The DNA of the CDR3 is TGTGCCAGCAGCTTGAACGGGGCGAGGCAGTTCTTC.

V and J are TRBV18 and TRBJ1-1; no clear D. The ends were cut back, 3 bases at V and 2 bases at J, with 7 bases in the middle. Per the germline V gene, CDR1 is KGHSH and CDR2 is LQKENI. This CDR3 comprises 13 residues. In DNA, the CDR3 is TGTGCCAGCTCACCCGCTCATAACACTGAAGCTTTCTTT. It codes for CASSPAHNTEAFF.

The chain uses TRBV12-3 or TRBV12-4 and TRBJ2-5; no reliable D call. The CDR3 is 15 amino acids. The V end was cut by 6 bases, the J end by 7 bases, with 21 bases between. The CDR3 nucleotides are TGTGCCAGCAGCCCCGATGGAGCCCTACTCGGGACCCAGTACTTC. Protein: CASSPDGALLGTQYF.

This clonotype appeared many times. This chain's CDR3 is CASSAPGPYEQYF. In DNA form, the CDR3 reads TGTGCCAGCAGTGCTCCGGGTCCCTACGAGCAGTACTTC. The chain uses TRBV6-1 and TRBJ2-7; D is uncertain. This CDR3 has 13 residues. Germline V gene sequence: CDR1 MNHNS, CDR2 SASEGT. V lost 4 bases to trimming and J lost 2 bases, with 9 bases between them.

At least ten counts were recorded for this clonotype. The rearrangement joins TRBV19 to TRBJ2-1; 8 bases are shared with TRBD2. This CDR3 region has 16 residues. V trimming: 0 bases; J trimming: 7 bases; junction bases outside the gene matches: 8. Germline values: CDR1 LNHDA, CDR2 SQIVND (reference sequence). The CDR3 DNA follows: TGTGCCAGTAGTATAGATGGGAGCGGGAGCCGGAATGAGCAGTTCTTC. Protein: CASSIDGSGSRNEQFF.

The chain links TRBV2 to TRBJ1-2; no reliable D call. This CDR3 is 15 amino acids long. The ends were cut back, 4 bases at V and 0 bases at J, with 12 bases in the middle. CDR1 SNHLY and CDR2 FYNNEI come from the germline V gene. CDR3 in DNA: TGTGCCAGCAGTGGGCCGAGGGCTTCTAACTATGGCTACACCTTC. It is translated as CASSGPRASNYGYTF.

The V call is TRBV12-5, the J call TRBJ1-5; the D gene is possibly TRBD1 (6 bases). The CDR3 covers 15 residues. V was trimmed by 2 bases and J by 0 bases, leaving 8 bases between them. Germline V lookup: CDR1 LGHNT, CDR2 FRNRAP. The CDR3 region is CASGLTGYSNQPQHF. As DNA, the CDR3 is TGTGCTAGTGGTTTGACAGGGTATAGCAATCAGCCCCAGCATTTT.

The chain links TRBV6-2 or TRBV6-3 to TRBJ2-1; 13 bases agree with TRBD2. This CDR3 is built from 16 residues. V trimming: 2 bases; J trimming: 9 bases; junction bases outside the gene matches: 7. Germline V gene lookup returns CDR1 MNHEY and CDR2 SVGEGT. For the CDR3, the DNA is TGTGCCAGCAGTTACCCCGGACTAGCGGGAGTTTTTGAGCAGTTCTTC. It yields the protein CASSYPGLAGVFEQFF.

This clonotype was recorded at least ten times. V usage is TRBV27 and J usage is TRBJ2-5; possible D gene TRBD2, 6 bases. With 3 bases removed from V and 3 bases from J, the gap between germline ends came to 11 bases. The germline V gene has CDR1 MNHEY and CDR2 SMNVEV (reference sequence). The CDR3 totals 14 residues. CDR3 DNA sequence: TGTGCCAGCAGTTTGGGGCCGGGGGAAGAGACCCAGTACTTC. Amino acids: CASSLGPGEETQYF.

J is TRBJ2-7 and V is TRBV30; the D gene is possibly TRBD2 (6 bases). The V gene lost 5 bases and the J gene lost 4 bases, with 15 bases spanning the gap. Germline V gene lookup returns CDR1 GTSNPN and CDR2 SVGIG (reference sequence). The CDR3 spans 13 residues. CDR3 in DNA: TGTGCCTGGGAGGGGACTCCTAAATACGAGCAGTACTTC. Translation: CAWEGTPKYEQYF.

This clonotype has at least ten counts. The rearrangement links TRBV2 to TRBJ1-4; D unresolved. CDR3 length: 13 residues. V shed 6 bases and J shed 6 bases, with 11 bases lying between them. In germline, CDR1 is SNHLY, CDR2 FYNNEI. This CDR3 reads CASRQARDEKLFF. Here the CDR3 DNA reads TGTGCCAGCAGGCAGGCTCGAGATGAAAAACTGTTTTTT. The full variable domain, with the rest looked up from reference TRBV2 and TRBJ1-4, is EPEVTQTPSHQVTQMGQEVILRCVPISNHLYFYWYRQILGQKVEFLVSFYNNEISEKSEIFDDQFSVERPDGSNFTLKIRSTKLEDSAMYFCASRQARDEKLFFGSGTQLSVL.